Listed below are T cell receptor beta chains from one sample, sequenced in a study of blood T cell repertoires in COVID-19. Measured with immunoSEQ multiplex PCR; TCRdb has only the in-frame clones, and not every one. The table includes 200,000 or so clones, roughly nine tenths detected once. Sequences were obtained from peripheral blood. These receptors were collected from a man aged 40-49 years with active or convalescent COVID-19. Both conserved end residues are part of each CDR3. A D gene is named only where the DNA matches it firmly. The size field is filled for only some rows; it gives once, few, many or a size class.

CDR3 protein: CASSFGRDYGYTF
CDR3 DNA: TGTGCCAGCAGTTTTGGCCGGGACTATGGCTACACCTTC
clone size: NA
V gene: TRBV27
D gene: NA
J gene: TRBJ1-2

CDR3 protein: CASSRGGTPQETQYF
CDR3 DNA: TGTGCCAGCAGCCGCGGTGGAACCCCGCAAGAGACCCAGTACTTC
clone size: NA
V gene: TRBV4-2
D gene: NA
J gene: TRBJ2-5

CDR3 protein: CATSYPPAQINYGYTF
CDR3 DNA: TGTGCCACCAGCTACCCCCCTGCTCAGATTAACTATGGCTACACCTTC
clone size: NA
V gene: TRBV15
D gene: NA
J gene: TRBJ1-2

CDR3 protein: CASSPLQGIEKLFF
CDR3 DNA: TGCGCCAGCAGCCCACTACAGGGGATTGAAAAACTGTTTTTT
clone size: NA
V gene: TRBV4-1
D gene: TRBD1
J gene: TRBJ1-4

CDR3 protein: CASSVRGF
CDR3 DNA: TGTGCCAGCAGCGTTAGGGGGTTT
clone size: NA
V gene: TRBV9
D gene: NA
J gene: TRBJ1-1

CDR3 protein: CASSQEVGRGKGGEKLFF
CDR3 DNA: TGTGCCAGCAGCCAAGAAGTGGGCAGGGGGAAAGGAGGTGAAAAACTGTTTTTT
clone size: NA
V gene: TRBV3-1/TRBV3-2
D gene: TRBD1
J gene: TRBJ1-4

CDR3 protein: CASSPHMVVANYGYTF
CDR3 DNA: TGTGCCAGCAGCCCGCATATGGTAGTAGCAAACTATGGCTACACCTTC
clone size: once
V gene: TRBV7-9
D gene: NA
J gene: TRBJ1-2

CDR3 protein: CASSLGTPPDEQYF
CDR3 DNA: TGTGCCAGCAGCTTGGGGACTCCGCCGGACGAGCAGTACTTC
clone size: NA
V gene: TRBV11-3
D gene: NA
J gene: TRBJ2-7

CDR3 protein: CASTAGGVSYGYTF
CDR3 DNA: TGTGCCAGTACCGCGGGGGGGGTGAGCTATGGCTACACCTTC
clone size: few
V gene: TRBV19
D gene: NA
J gene: TRBJ1-2

CDR3 protein: CASRSTGVSSYEQYF
CDR3 DNA: TGTGCCAGCAGGTCCACAGGGGTGAGCTCCTACGAGCAGTACTTC
clone size: NA
V gene: TRBV28
D gene: TRBD1
J gene: TRBJ2-7

CDR3 protein: CASSPGDRGRNGYTF
CDR3 DNA: TGCGCCAGCAGCCCAGGGGACAGGGGGAGGAATGGCTACACCTTC
clone size: NA
V gene: TRBV5-1
D gene: TRBD1
J gene: TRBJ1-2

CDR3 protein: CASSQRGQGGFGYTF
CDR3 DNA: TGTGCCAGCAGCCAAAGAGGACAGGGAGGTTTTGGCTACACCTTC
clone size: NA
V gene: TRBV5-6
D gene: TRBD1
J gene: TRBJ1-2

CDR3 protein: CASSFLNEQFF
CDR3 DNA: TGTGCCAGCAGTTTCCTCAATGAGCAGTTCTTC
clone size: NA
V gene: TRBV12-3/TRBV12-4
D gene: NA
J gene: TRBJ2-1

CDR3 protein: CASRKQGVRNTEAFF
CDR3 DNA: TGTGCCAGCCGAAAACAGGGGGTTAGGAACACTGAAGCTTTCTTT
clone size: NA
V gene: TRBV6-6
D gene: TRBD1
J gene: TRBJ1-1

CDR3 protein: CATSRDYSPETQYF
CDR3 DNA: TGTGCCACCAGCAGAGATTACTCCCCCGAGACCCAGTACTTC
clone size: NA
V gene: TRBV15
D gene: NA
J gene: TRBJ2-5

CDR3 protein: CASLEDSTSYEQYF
CDR3 DNA: TGTGCCAGCTTGGAGGACTCGACCTCCTACGAGCAGTACTTC
clone size: NA
V gene: TRBV2
D gene: NA
J gene: TRBJ2-7

CDR3 protein: CASSPTGTGGMNTEAFF
CDR3 DNA: TGTGCCAGCTCACCGACCGGGACAGGGGGAATGAACACTGAAGCTTTCTTT
clone size: NA
V gene: TRBV18
D gene: TRBD1
J gene: TRBJ1-1

CDR3 protein: CASSLGGVDYEQYF
CDR3 DNA: TGCGCCAGCAGCCTGGGCGGAGTGGACTACGAGCAGTACTTC
clone size: NA
V gene: TRBV5-1
D gene: NA
J gene: TRBJ2-7

CDR3 protein: CASSFGQGWDTEAFF
CDR3 DNA: TGTGCCAGCAGTTTTGGGCAGGGGTGGGACACTGAAGCTTTCTTT
clone size: NA
V gene: TRBV28
D gene: NA
J gene: TRBJ1-1

CDR3 protein: CASSLGGTANYGYTF
CDR3 DNA: TGTGCCAGCAGCTTGGGAGGGACAGCTAACTATGGCTACACCTTC
clone size: NA
V gene: TRBV5-8
D gene: TRBD1
J gene: TRBJ1-2

CDR3 protein: CASSSPGQGSYEQYF
CDR3 DNA: TGTGCCAGCAGTAGCCCGGGACAGGGGTCCTACGAGCAGTACTTC
clone size: NA
V gene: TRBV28
D gene: TRBD1
J gene: TRBJ2-7

CDR3 protein: CASSFFPAGTNEKLFF
CDR3 DNA: TGTGCCAGCAGCTTTTTCCCGGCAGGGACTAATGAAAAACTGTTTTTT
clone size: NA
V gene: TRBV11-2
D gene: NA
J gene: TRBJ1-4

CDR3 protein: CASSFGAHGNQPQHF
CDR3 DNA: TGTGCCAGCAGTTTTGGGGCGCACGGCAATCAGCCCCAGCATTTT
clone size: NA
V gene: TRBV28
D gene: NA
J gene: TRBJ1-5

CDR3 protein: CASKVGQGFSYEQYF
CDR3 DNA: TGTGCCAGCAAGGTGGGACAGGGGTTCTCCTACGAGCAGTACTTC
clone size: NA
V gene: TRBV6-5
D gene: TRBD1
J gene: TRBJ2-7

CDR3 protein: CASSYGQRFANTGELFF
CDR3 DNA: TGTGCCAGCAGTTATGGGCAGAGATTCGCGAACACCGGGGAGCTGTTTTTT
clone size: NA
V gene: TRBV11-2
D gene: NA
J gene: TRBJ2-2

CDR3 protein: CASSPLGQYLYNEQFF
CDR3 DNA: TGTGCCAGCAGCCCCCTGGGACAGTACCTATACAATGAGCAGTTCTTC
clone size: NA
V gene: TRBV28
D gene: TRBD1
J gene: TRBJ2-1

CDR3 protein: CASSPPTGLEWGTEAFF
CDR3 DNA: TGTGCCAGCTCACCACCGACAGGGCTGGAGTGGGGCACTGAAGCTTTCTTT
clone size: NA
V gene: TRBV18
D gene: TRBD1
J gene: TRBJ1-1

CDR3 protein: CASSYSQGSYEQYF
CDR3 DNA: TGTGCCAGCAGTTACTCACAGGGGTCCTACGAGCAGTACTTC
clone size: NA
V gene: TRBV6-5
D gene: TRBD1
J gene: TRBJ2-7

CDR3 protein: CASSPPSTGGFGRAFF
CDR3 DNA: TGTGCCAGCTCACCACCTAGCACAGGGGGCTTCGGGAGGGCTTTCTTT
clone size: NA
V gene: TRBV18
D gene: TRBD1
J gene: TRBJ1-1

CDR3 protein: CASSRLPPLLSYGYTF
CDR3 DNA: TGTGCCAGCTCGAGACTGCCGCCCCTCTTATCCTATGGCTACACCTTC
clone size: NA
V gene: TRBV27
D gene: NA
J gene: TRBJ1-2

CDR3 protein: CASSYYNPDSGVAFF
CDR3 DNA: TGTGCCAGCAGTTACTACAACCCGGACAGCGGAGTAGCTTTCTTT
clone size: NA
V gene: TRBV6-6
D gene: NA
J gene: TRBJ1-1

CDR3 protein: CASSYGRANYGYTF
CDR3 DNA: TGTGCCAGCAGTTACGGCAGGGCGAACTATGGCTACACCTTC
clone size: NA
V gene: TRBV6-5
D gene: NA
J gene: TRBJ1-2

CDR3 protein: CASSQVLAGENIQYF
CDR3 DNA: TGTGCCAGCAGCCAAGTTTTAGCGGGGGAAAACATTCAGTACTTC
clone size: NA
V gene: TRBV4-2
D gene: TRBD2
J gene: TRBJ2-4

CDR3 protein: CASSFRSGRVNEQFF
CDR3 DNA: TGTGCCAGCAGCTTCAGGTCGGGGAGGGTCAATGAGCAGTTCTTC
clone size: NA
V gene: TRBV5-4
D gene: TRBD2
J gene: TRBJ2-1

CDR3 protein: CASRSLRQVHNSPLHF
CDR3 DNA: TGTGCCAGCAGATCACTCCGACAGGTTCATAATTCACCCCTCCACTTT
clone size: NA
V gene: TRBV11-2
D gene: NA
J gene: TRBJ1-6

CDR3 protein: CASSKMTGGTRPNYGYTF
CDR3 DNA: TGTGCCAGCAGCAAAATGACAGGGGGCACCAGACCTAACTATGGCTACACCTTC
clone size: NA
V gene: TRBV28
D gene: TRBD1
J gene: TRBJ1-2

CDR3 protein: CASRLTGRGNQPQHF
CDR3 DNA: TGTGCCAGTAGGCTGACGGGAAGGGGCAATCAGCCCCAGCATTTT
clone size: NA
V gene: TRBV19
D gene: NA
J gene: TRBJ1-5

CDR3 protein: CASSVDSAYNEQFF
CDR3 DNA: TGTGCCAGCAGCGTTGACAGCGCCTACAATGAGCAGTTCTTC
clone size: NA
V gene: TRBV9
D gene: NA
J gene: TRBJ2-1

CDR3 protein: CASSFGVTYEQYF
CDR3 DNA: TGTGCCAGCAGCTTCGGGGTGACCTACGAGCAGTACTTC
clone size: NA
V gene: TRBV13
D gene: NA
J gene: TRBJ2-7

CDR3 protein: CASSPDGFNRRVGYTF
CDR3 DNA: TGTGCCAGCTCACCCGACGGGTTTAATAGGAGGGTTGGCTACACCTTC
clone size: NA
V gene: TRBV18
D gene: NA
J gene: TRBJ1-2